These 31 T cell receptor beta chains originate from one sample sequenced in a study of cytomegalovirus exposure and HLA in healthy donors. TCRdb keeps only in-frame clones here, not all; method: immunoSEQ multiplex PCR. The sample consists of approximately 240,000 clones, 90% to 95% of them appearing once. Sequenced: PBMCs. The receptors here all came from a woman aged 18-29 years in good health and CMV-seronegative.

The V call is TRBV5-5, the J call TRBJ1-2; no clear D. Germline V CDR1 and CDR2: SGHKS, YYEKEE (reference sequence). Trimming removed 4 bases at V and 6 bases at J, with 7 bases between. CDR3 length equals 11 residues. As DNA, the CDR3 is TGTGCCAGCAGCCAGAGGGATGGCTACACCTTC. Protein product: CASSQRDGYTF.

This clone appeared once. J is TRBJ2-2 and V is TRBV7-9; perhaps TRBD2 as D (5 bases). Trimming removed 5 bases from V and 6 bases from J, with 7 bases in between. Germline assignment: CDR1 SEHNR and CDR2 FQNEAQ (reference sequence). The CDR3 consists of 12 residues. Here the CDR3 DNA reads TGTGCCAGCAGCCTGGAGGCCGGGGAGCTGTTTTTT. It codes for CASSLEAGELFF.

The J gene is TRBJ1-2, the V gene TRBV10-3; 8 bases map to TRBD1. CDR3 length equals 14 residues. V was clipped by 6 bases and J by 3 bases; unmatched bases: 6. Germline lookup yields CDR1 ENHRY and CDR2 SYGVKD. The CDR3 loop reads CAIRADRVDYGYTF. The CDR3 nucleotides read TGTGCCATCAGAGCGGACAGGGTGGACTATGGCTACACCTTC.

In its sample, this clone was seen a few times. The chain links TRBV12-5 to TRBJ1-5, with D perhaps TRBD1 (5 bases). Germline V CDR1 and CDR2: LGHNT, FRNRAP. V was trimmed by 5 bases and J by 4 bases, leaving 12 bases between them. The CDR3 extends over 14 amino acids. The CDR3 spells CASGPSGYNQPQHF. DNA for the CDR3: TGTGCTAGTGGTCCTTCAGGGTATAATCAGCCCCAGCATTTT. Looking up the rest from reference TRBV12-5 and TRBJ1-5 gives the full variable domain: DARVTQTPRHKVTEMGQEVTMRCQPILGHNTVFWYRQTMMQGLELLAYFRNRAPLDDSGMPKDRFSAEMPDATLATLKIQPSEPRDSAVYFCASGPSGYNQPQHFGDGTRLSIL.

In this sample, this clone turned up once. The rearrangement joins TRBV7-6 to TRBJ2-1; 12 bases line up with TRBD2. Germline-derived CDR1 and CDR2 are SGHVS and FNYEAQ. V trimming: 0 bases; J trimming: 9 bases; junction bases outside the gene matches: 9. The length of the CDR3 is 17 residues. The DNA for the CDR3 is TGTGCCAGCAGCTTAGCAAGACTAGCGGGAGTCACCGGTGAGCAGTTCTTC. The encoded protein is CASSLARLAGVTGEQFF.

The chain joins TRBV6-4 to TRBJ2-1; 9 nucleotides line up with TRBD2. CDR1 MRHNA and CDR2 SNTAGT come from the germline V gene. After removal of 6 bases from V and 5 bases from J, the junction contained 8 bases not matched to a gene. The CDR3 runs to 15 residues. The CDR3: CASSVAGDLDNEQFF. Here the CDR3 DNA reads TGTGCCAGCAGCGTAGCGGGAGACCTAGACAATGAGCAGTTCTTC.

The J gene is TRBJ2-2, the V gene TRBV9; TRBD1 matches at 9 bases. The V segment lost 3 bases and the J segment 0 bases; nucleotides outside the gene matches: 6. The germline V gene encodes CDR1 SGDLS and CDR2 YYNGEE. This CDR3 contains 17 residues. The CDR3 loop is CASSAPTGGANTGELFF. As DNA, the CDR3 is TGTGCCAGCAGCGCACCCACAGGGGGCGCGAACACCGGGGAGCTGTTTTTT.

This rearrangement joins TRBV6-5 to TRBJ2-1; D may be TRBD2 (5 bases). V lost 6 bases and J lost 8, with 17 bases in between. The CDR3 is 14 amino acids. The germline gives CDR1 MNHEY, CDR2 SVGAGI. The CDR3 bases are TGTGCCAGCAGCTACAGCTTCGGGGAAGATGAGCAGTTCTTC. It codes for CASSYSFGEDEQFF.

In this sample, this clone turned up once. Other DNA variants within this sample encode the same CDR3. V usage is TRBV5-1 and J usage is TRBJ2-5; TRBD2 matches at 8 bases. The junction had 6 bases not matched to a gene; V was cut back by 1 base and J by 4 bases. Germline V gene sequence: CDR1 SGHRS, CDR2 YFSETQ. The CDR3 length is 15 residues. The DNA of the CDR3 is TGCGCCAGCAGCTTGTCAAGCGGGAGTGGAGAGACCCAGTACTTC. Translated: CASSLSSGSGETQYF.

J is TRBJ1-1 and V is TRBV2; D is undetermined. The germline V and J ends were trimmed by 2 bases and 5 bases, with 12 bases remaining between them. CDR1 SNHLY and CDR2 FYNNEI come from the germline V gene. The CDR3 is made up of 14 amino acids. The CDR3 coding sequence is TGTGCCAGCAGTGAATCAGGTTTACGAACTGAAGCTTTCTTT. Translation gives CASSESGLRTEAFF.

This clone has just one count. V usage is TRBV9 and J usage is TRBJ2-1, with TRBD2 identical over 9 bases. The CDR3 sequence is 15 residues long. Germline values: CDR1 SGDLS, CDR2 YYNGEE. Trimming at V came to 4 bases and at J to 5 bases, leaving 7 bases not matched to a gene. The CDR3 reads CASSNLAGPHNEQFF. The CDR3 nucleotides are TGTGCCAGCAGCAACCTAGCGGGGCCGCACAATGAGCAGTTCTTC.

This clone is a singleton in its sample. V gene TRBV6-1 combines with J gene TRBJ1-2; no definite D call. This CDR3 region has 14 residues. V was trimmed by 7 bases and J by 2 bases, leaving 14 bases between them. The germline V gene encodes CDR1 MNHNS and CDR2 SASEGT. CDR3 sequence: CASKAGSRNYGYTF. The CDR3 DNA reads as TGTGCCAGCAAGGCGGGCAGTAGGAACTATGGCTACACCTTC.

This clone was detected only once. Other DNA sequences within the sample encode an identical CDR3. This sequence joins TRBV27 and TRBJ2-7; tentative D call: TRBD2 (6 bases). The CDR3 contains 13 residues. V gave up 6 bases and J gave up 0 bases, with 9 bases separating them. Per germline, CDR1 MNHEY and CDR2 SMNVEV (reference sequence). The CDR3 DNA is TGTGCCAGCAGCCGGGGGAGCTCCTACGAGCAGTACTTC. This codes for CASSRGSSYEQYF.

This chain joins TRBV4-1 and TRBJ2-3; no clear D gene. V lost 2 bases to trimming and J lost 4 bases, with 7 bases between them. The germline V gene has CDR1 MGHRA and CDR2 YSYEKL. The CDR3 totals 13 residues. The CDR3 coding sequence is TGCGCCAGCAGCCAACGGGTGCCAGATACGCAGTATTTT. It translates to CASSQRVPDTQYF.

The chain couples TRBV6-4 to TRBJ1-1; D is ambiguous. CDR3 length: 13 amino acids. Germline V gene lookup returns CDR1 MRHNA and CDR2 SNTAGT. The ends were cut back, 4 bases at V and 4 bases at J, with 10 bases in the middle. The CDR3, as DNA: TGTGCCAGCAGTGCGGGGATGGGCACTGAAGCTTTCTTT. Translation: CASSAGMGTEAFF.

J is TRBJ2-1 and V is TRBV5-6; 7 bases map to TRBD1. The ends lost 3 bases at V and 2 bases at J; junction bases unmatched: 8. Germline CDR1 SGHDT, CDR2 YYEEEE. This CDR3 is 16 amino acids long. The CDR3 sequence: CASSSADRRTYNEQFF. The DNA for the CDR3 is TGTGCCAGCAGCTCAGCGGACAGGCGAACCTACAATGAGCAGTTCTTC.

The rearrangement uses TRBV30 and TRBJ2-6; D possibly corresponds to TRBD1 (6 bases). The germline CDR1 and CDR2 sequences are GTSNPN and SVGIG (reference sequence). The ends were cut back, 0 bases at V and 4 bases at J, with 25 bases in the middle. CDR3 size: 20 residues. The CDR3 reads CAWSVPHPPTQGNGANVLTF. Here the CDR3 DNA reads TGTGCCTGGAGTGTACCCCACCCTCCTACGCAGGGGAACGGGGCCAACGTCCTGACTTTC. Complete variable domain (other parts from reference TRBV30 and TRBJ2-6): SQTIHQWPATLVQPVGSPLSLECTVEGTSNPNLYWYRQAAGRGLQLLFYSVGIGQISSEVPQNLSASRPQDRQFILSSKKLLLSDSGFYLCAWSVPHPPTQGNGANVLTFGAGSRLTVL.

This chain joins TRBV5-1 and TRBJ1-4; 8 bases are a match to TRBD1. Germline CDR1 is SGHRS and CDR2 is YFSETQ. The junction had 2 bases not matched to a gene; V was cut back by 2 bases and J by 8 bases. The CDR3 sequence is 13 residues long. The CDR3 protein is CASSFTGGEKLFF. In nucleotides, the CDR3 is TGCGCCAGCAGCTTTACAGGGGGGGAAAAACTGTTTTTT.

The chain uses TRBV5-4 and TRBJ2-7; 10 bases fit TRBD2. Germline CDR1 is SGHNT and CDR2 is YYREEE (reference sequence). Losses at the gene ends were 2 bases for V and 5 bases for J; bases not matched to a gene: 7. The CDR3 is made up of 15 amino acids. CDR3 loop: CASSLPGLAAHEQYF. The CDR3 nucleotides read TGTGCCAGCAGCTTACCCGGACTAGCGGCCCACGAGCAGTACTTC.

The genes are TRBV11-2 and TRBJ1-1; D ambiguous. The CDR3 spans 13 residues. V was pared by 1 base and J by 5 bases, with 8 bases between. Germline values: CDR1 SGHAT, CDR2 FQNNGV. The CDR3 spells CASSLGGRTEAFF. CDR3 nucleotides: TGTGCCAGCAGCTTAGGAGGGCGGACTGAAGCTTTCTTT.

CDR3 in DNA: TGCGCCAGCAGCCCGGGACAGGGGAATGAGCAGTTCTTC. It encodes CASSPGQGNEQFF. The gene calls are TRBV5-1 and TRBJ2-1, with 10 positions matching TRBD1. The CDR3 is 13 residues long. J was trimmed by 7 bases and V by 4 bases; bases with no gene match: 2. Germline-derived CDR1 and CDR2 are SGHRS and YFSETQ.

The chain is built from TRBV13 and TRBJ1-1; D is perhaps TRBD1 (6 bases). The CDR3 is made up of 15 amino acids. From germline, CDR1 is PRHDT and CDR2 FYEKMQ (reference sequence). V gave up 0 bases and J gave up 1 base, with 9 bases separating them. The CDR3 DNA is TGTGCCAGCAGCTTAGGAGACAGGCAGAACACTGAAGCTTTCTTT. This codes for CASSLGDRQNTEAFF. Full variable domain (rest looked up from reference TRBV13 and TRBJ1-1): AAGVIQSPRHLIKEKRETATLKCYPIPRHDTVYWYQQGPGQDPQFLISFYEKMQSDKGSIPDRFSAQQFSDYHSELNMSSLELGDSALYFCASSLGDRQNTEAFFGQGTRLTVV.

The chain carries TRBV9 and TRBJ2-2, with TRBD2 identical over 10 bases. Trimming took 3 bases from V and 2 from J; bases not matched to a gene: 7. The germline CDR1 and CDR2 sequences are SGDLS and YYNGEE. This CDR3 has 17 residues. The CDR3 loop reads CASSGGTSGTNTGELFF. CDR3 nucleotides: TGTGCCAGCAGCGGGGGAACTAGCGGGACCAACACCGGGGAGCTGTTTTTT.

This chain links TRBV30 with TRBJ2-7; 9 bases line up with TRBD2. This CDR3 comprises 12 residues. Losses at the gene ends were 5 bases for V and 5 bases for J; bases not matched to a gene: 4. Germline V lookup: CDR1 GTSNPN, CDR2 SVGIG (reference sequence). CDR3 sequence: CAWLSGRNEQYF. The CDR3 coding sequence is TGTGCCTGGCTTAGCGGGAGAAACGAGCAGTACTTC. The full variable domain, with the rest looked up from reference TRBV30 and TRBJ2-7, is SQTIHQWPATLVQPVGSPLSLECTVEGTSNPNLYWYRQAAGRGLQLLFYSVGIGQISSEVPQNLSASRPQDRQFILSSKKLLLSDSGFYLCAWLSGRNEQYFGPGTRLTVT.

The rearrangement joins TRBV6-5 to TRBJ1-5; 7 bases map to TRBD1. The V gene's germline CDR1 is MNHEY and CDR2 SVGAGI. The CDR3 is 15 residues long. Losses at the gene ends were 2 bases for V and 7 bases for J; bases not matched to a gene: 8. CDR3 DNA sequence: TGTGCCAGCAGTTACACAACAGGGGTTGGACAGCCCCAGCATTTT. Protein product: CASSYTTGVGQPQHF.

This chain links TRBV27 with TRBJ1-5; no clear D. The CDR3 spans 14 residues. Germline V gene sequence: CDR1 MNHEY, CDR2 SMNVEV (reference sequence). V lost 4 bases to trimming and J lost 0 bases, with 7 bases between them. The DNA of the CDR3 is TGTGCCAGCAGTTCAATCTATAGCAATCAGCCCCAGCATTTT. This encodes CASSSIYSNQPQHF.

V is TRBV27 and J is TRBJ2-1; perhaps TRBD1 as D (6 bases). The CDR3 runs 15 residues. V shed 2 bases and J shed 6 bases, with 14 bases lying between them. Germline CDR1 is MNHEY and CDR2 is SMNVEV (reference sequence). The CDR3, as DNA: TGTGCCAGCAGTTTACCCCCAGGGGTAGGCAATGAGCAGTTCTTC. It translates to CASSLPPGVGNEQFF.

The rearrangement uses TRBV9 and TRBJ1-3; 9 bases are shared with TRBD1. Germline CDR1 SGDLS, CDR2 YYNGEE. This CDR3 is built from 16 residues. V dropped 0 bases and J dropped 3; count of bases not matched to a gene: 4. CDR3 sequence (DNA): TGTGCCAGCAGCGTAGTTGGGACAGGGATTGGAAACACCATATATTTT. This translates into CASSVVGTGIGNTIYF.

This rearrangement joins TRBV28 to TRBJ2-7; tentative D call: TRBD1 (6 bases). CDR3 length: 13 amino acids. V lost 4 bases and J 3 bases, leaving 10 bases between the germline ends. The germline V gene encodes CDR1 MDHEN and CDR2 SYDVKM. The CDR3 DNA sequence: TGTGCCAGCAGTTCCGGACAGCTCTACGAGCAGTACTTC. Residues: CASSSGQLYEQYF.

The chain has TRBV28 and TRBJ1-5; the D is unclear. This CDR3 is built from 16 residues. Germline CDR1 MDHEN, CDR2 SYDVKM. V dropped 5 bases and J dropped 2 bases, with 16 bases sitting between them. CDR3 amino acids: CASSPELGSGNQPQHF. The CDR3 nucleotides read TGTGCCAGCAGTCCCGAGTTGGGGAGTGGCAATCAGCCCCAGCATTTT.

A single count supports this clone. The V and J genes are TRBV20-1 and TRBJ1-1, with no clear D. Germline values: CDR1 DFQATT, CDR2 SNEGSKA (reference sequence). Deletions cut 5 bases from V and 1 base from J, with 5 bases between. CDR3 size: 11 residues. DNA of the CDR3: TGCAGTGCTCCAGAGAACACTGAAGCTTTCTTT. This encodes CSAPENTEAFF.